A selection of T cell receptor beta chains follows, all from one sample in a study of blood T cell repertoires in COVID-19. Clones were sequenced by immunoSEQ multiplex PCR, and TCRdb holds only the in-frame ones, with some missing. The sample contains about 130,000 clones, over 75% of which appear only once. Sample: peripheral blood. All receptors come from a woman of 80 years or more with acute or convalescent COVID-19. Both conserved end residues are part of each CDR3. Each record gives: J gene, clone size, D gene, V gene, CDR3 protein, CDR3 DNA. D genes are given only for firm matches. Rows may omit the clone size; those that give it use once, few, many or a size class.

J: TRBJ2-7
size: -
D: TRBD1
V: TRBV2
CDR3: CASSPLTGQGGHEQYF
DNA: TGTGCCAGCAGTCCACTTACGGGACAGGGTGGACACGAGCAGTACTTC

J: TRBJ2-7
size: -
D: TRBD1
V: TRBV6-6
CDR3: CASKPGQGAEQYF
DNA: TGTGCCAGCAAACCGGGACAGGGTGCCGAGCAGTACTTC

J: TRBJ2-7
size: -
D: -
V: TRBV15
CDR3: CATSRDRANSYEQYF
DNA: TGTGCCACCAGCAGAGATAGAGCGAACTCCTACGAGCAGTACTTC

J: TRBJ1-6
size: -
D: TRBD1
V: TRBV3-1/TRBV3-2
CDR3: CASSPRGGGSNSPLHF
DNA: TGTGCCAGCAGTCCAAGAGGGGGCGGCAGTAATTCACCCCTCCACTTT

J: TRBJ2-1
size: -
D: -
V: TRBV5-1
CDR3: CASSLSDEQFF
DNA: TGCGCCAGCAGCTTGTCCGATGAGCAGTTCTTC

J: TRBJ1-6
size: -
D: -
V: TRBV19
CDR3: CASSPRSDYNSPLHF
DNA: TGTGCCAGTAGTCCACGGAGCGACTATAATTCACCCCTCCACTTT

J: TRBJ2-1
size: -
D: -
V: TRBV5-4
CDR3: CASSPAGHNEQFF
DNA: TGTGCCAGCAGCCCCGCGGGCCACAATGAGCAGTTCTTC

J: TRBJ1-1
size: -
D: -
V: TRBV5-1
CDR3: CASKGETLGRNTEAFF
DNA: TGCGCCAGCAAGGGGGAAACACTGGGGAGGAACACTGAAGCTTTCTTT

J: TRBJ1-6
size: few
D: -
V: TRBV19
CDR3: CASRGQPDNSPLHF
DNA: TGTGCCAGTAGAGGACAGCCGGATAATTCACCCCTCCACTTT

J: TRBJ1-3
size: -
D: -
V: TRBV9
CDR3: CASSVGGSGGNTIYF
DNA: TGTGCCAGCAGCGTAGGAGGGAGTGGTGGAAACACCATATATTTT

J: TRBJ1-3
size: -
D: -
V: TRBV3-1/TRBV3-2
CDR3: CASSQERVSGNTIYF
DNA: TGTGCCAGCAGCCAAGAGCGCGTCTCTGGAAACACCATATATTTT

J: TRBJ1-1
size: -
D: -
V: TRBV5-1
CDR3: CASSFQGKGTEAFF
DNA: TGCGCCAGCAGCTTTCAGGGGAAGGGCACTGAAGCTTTCTTT

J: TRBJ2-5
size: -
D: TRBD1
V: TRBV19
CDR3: CASSMRQGQGLETQYF
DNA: TGTGCCAGTAGTATGAGACAGGGGCAGGGGTTAGAGACCCAGTACTTC

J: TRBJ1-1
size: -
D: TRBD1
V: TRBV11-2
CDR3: CASSFQGATEAFF
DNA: TGTGCCAGCAGCTTCCAGGGGGCGACTGAAGCTTTCTTT

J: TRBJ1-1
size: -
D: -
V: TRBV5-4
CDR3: CASSLDGVGTEAFF
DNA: TGTGCCAGCAGCTTGGACGGAGTGGGCACTGAAGCTTTCTTT

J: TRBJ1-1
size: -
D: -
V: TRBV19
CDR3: CASSIGGHRSNTEAFF
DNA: TGTGCCAGTAGTATCGGGGGGCACAGGTCCAACACTGAAGCTTTCTTT

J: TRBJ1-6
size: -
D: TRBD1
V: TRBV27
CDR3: CASSPRDSPSSYNSPLHF
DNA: TGTGCCAGCAGTCCCCGGGACAGCCCCAGCTCCTATAATTCACCCCTCCACTTT

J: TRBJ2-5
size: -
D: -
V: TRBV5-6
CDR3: CASSRGTAQETQYF
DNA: TGTGCCAGCAGCCGGGGGACAGCCCAAGAGACCCAGTACTTC

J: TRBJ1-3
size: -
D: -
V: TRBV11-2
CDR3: CASRLDRTLSGNTIYF
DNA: TGTGCCAGCAGATTAGACAGGACACTCTCTGGAAACACCATATATTTT

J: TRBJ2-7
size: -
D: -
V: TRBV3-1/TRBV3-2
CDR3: CASSQEAGDRSLHF
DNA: TGTGCCAGCAGCCAAGAGGCGGGGGACAGGTCCCTACACTTC

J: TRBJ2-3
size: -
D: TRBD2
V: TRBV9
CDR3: CASSVAGAWWTSGTQRDTQYF
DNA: TGTGCCAGCAGCGTAGCTGGAGCGTGGTGGACTAGCGGGACGCAAAGGGATACGCAGTATTTT

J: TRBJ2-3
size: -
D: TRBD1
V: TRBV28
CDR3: CASSLTGGRGTDTQYF
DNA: TGTGCCAGCAGTCTAACAGGGGGCAGGGGCACAGATACGCAGTATTTT

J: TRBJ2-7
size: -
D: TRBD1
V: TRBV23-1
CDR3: CASSRPGTGTPEQYF
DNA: TGCGCCAGCAGTCGCCCCGGGACAGGGACCCCTGAGCAGTACTTC

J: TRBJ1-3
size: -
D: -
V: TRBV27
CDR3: CASSLQGSGNTIYF
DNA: TGTGCCAGCAGTTTACAGGGATCTGGAAACACCATATATTTT

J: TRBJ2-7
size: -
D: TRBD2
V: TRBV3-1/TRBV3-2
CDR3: CASSPGLAGTYEQYF
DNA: TGTGCCAGCAGCCCCGGGTTAGCGGGGACCTACGAGCAGTACTTC

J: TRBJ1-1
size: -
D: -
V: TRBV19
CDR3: CASSIPVNTEAFF
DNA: TGTGCCAGTAGTATCCCGGTCAACACTGAAGCTTTCTTT

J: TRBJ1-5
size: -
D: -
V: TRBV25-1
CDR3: CASSETGNQPQHF
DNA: TGTGCCAGCAGTGAAACCGGGAATCAGCCCCAGCATTTT

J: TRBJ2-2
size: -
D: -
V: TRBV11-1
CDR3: CASSYETDTGELFF
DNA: TGTGCCAGCAGCTATGAGACAGACACCGGGGAGCTGTTTTTT

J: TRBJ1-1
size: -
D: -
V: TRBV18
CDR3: CASSGQMNTEAFF
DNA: TGTGCCAGCTCCGGACAGATGAACACTGAAGCTTTCTTT

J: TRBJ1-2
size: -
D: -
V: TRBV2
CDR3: CASTLGRGGGYTF
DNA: TGTGCCAGCACCCTAGGCAGGGGCGGTGGCTACACCTTC

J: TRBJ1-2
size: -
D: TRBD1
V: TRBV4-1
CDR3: CASSHDRGYGYTF
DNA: TGCGCCAGCAGCCACGACAGGGGCTATGGCTACACCTTC

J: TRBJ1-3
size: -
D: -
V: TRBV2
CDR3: CAGRTGRADGNTIYF
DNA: TGTGCCGGCCGTACGGGCAGGGCGGACGGAAACACCATATATTTT

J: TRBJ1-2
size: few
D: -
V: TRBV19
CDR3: CASSIAIGQYGYTF
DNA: TGTGCCAGTAGTATAGCAATCGGACAGTATGGCTACACCTTC

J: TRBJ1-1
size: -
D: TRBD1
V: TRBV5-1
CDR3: CASSLDGTGLWSIF
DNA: TGCGCCAGCAGCTTGGACGGGACAGGTCTATGGAGTATCTTT

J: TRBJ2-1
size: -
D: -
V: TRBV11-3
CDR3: CASSPGSYNEQFF
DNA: TGTGCCAGCAGCCCCGGGTCCTACAATGAGCAGTTCTTC

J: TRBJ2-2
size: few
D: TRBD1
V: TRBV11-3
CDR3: CASSLRTGDTGELFF
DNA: TGTGCCAGCAGCTTAAGGACAGGGGATACCGGGGAGCTGTTTTTT

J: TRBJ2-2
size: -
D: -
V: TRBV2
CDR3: CASSETPVVTGELFF
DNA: TGTGCCAGCAGTGAAACCCCGGTAGTCACCGGGGAGCTGTTTTTT

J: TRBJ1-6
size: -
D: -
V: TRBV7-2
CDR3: CASSPGQNSPLHF
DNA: TGTGCCAGCAGCCCCGGACAGAATTCACCCCTCCACTTT

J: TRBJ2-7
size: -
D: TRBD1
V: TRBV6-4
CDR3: CASSARGRGGSYEQYF
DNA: TGTGCCAGCAGTGCCCGTGGAAGAGGGGGCTCTTACGAGCAGTACTTC

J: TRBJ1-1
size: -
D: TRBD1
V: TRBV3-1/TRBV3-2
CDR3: CASSQGTGEFTEAFF
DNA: TGTGCCAGCAGCCAAGGGACAGGGGAGTTCACTGAAGCTTTCTTT

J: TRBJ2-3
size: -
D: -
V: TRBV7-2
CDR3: CASSLHAEPIVGGQYF
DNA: TGTGCCAGCAGCTTACATGCCGAGCCGATTGTGGGGGGGCAGTATTTT

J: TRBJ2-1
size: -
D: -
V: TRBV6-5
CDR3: CASSYLDEQFF
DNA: TGTGCCAGCAGTTACTTAGATGAGCAGTTCTTC

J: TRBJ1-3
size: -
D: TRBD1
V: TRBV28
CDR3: CASRGQAPAGNTIYF
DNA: TGTGCCAGCAGAGGACAGGCCCCCGCTGGAAACACCATATATTTT

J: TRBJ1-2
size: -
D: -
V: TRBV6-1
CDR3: CASSEAINGFYGYTF
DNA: TGTGCCAGCAGTGAAGCAATAAACGGGTTCTATGGCTACACCTTC

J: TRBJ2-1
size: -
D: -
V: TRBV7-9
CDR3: CASSSSGVSEQFF
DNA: TGTGCCAGCAGCTCCTCGGGGGTCAGTGAGCAGTTCTTC

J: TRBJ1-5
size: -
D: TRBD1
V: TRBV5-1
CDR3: CASSWTGGDQPQHF
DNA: TGCGCCAGCAGCTGGACAGGGGGCGATCAGCCCCAGCATTTT

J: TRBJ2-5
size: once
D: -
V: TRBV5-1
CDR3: CASSQYGGKETQYF
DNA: TGCGCCAGCAGCCAGTATGGGGGGAAAGAGACCCAGTACTTC

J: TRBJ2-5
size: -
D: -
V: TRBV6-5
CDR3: CASSGILQETQYF
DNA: TGTGCCAGCAGCGGGATCCTTCAAGAGACCCAGTACTTC

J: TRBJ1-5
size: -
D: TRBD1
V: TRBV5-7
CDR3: CASSLAVRGRQPQHF
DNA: TGTGCCAGCAGCTTGGCCGTTAGGGGGCGACAGCCCCAGCATTTT

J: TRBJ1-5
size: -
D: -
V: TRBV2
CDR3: CASALGQVGQPQHF
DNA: TGTGCCAGCGCGCTAGGACAAGTCGGTCAGCCCCAGCATTTT

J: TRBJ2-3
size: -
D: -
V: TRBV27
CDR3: CASSSRLGPLSSTDTQYF
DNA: TGTGCCAGCAGTTCCCGGCTAGGTCCGCTCTCTAGCACAGATACGCAGTATTTT

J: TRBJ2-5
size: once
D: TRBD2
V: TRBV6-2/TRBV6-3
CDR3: CASSFGSGGLGTQYF
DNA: TGTGCCAGCAGTTTTGGTAGCGGGGGCCTTGGGACCCAGTACTTC

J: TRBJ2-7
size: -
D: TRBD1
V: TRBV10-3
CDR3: CAIRPGQSPHSYEQYF
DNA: TGTGCCATCAGGCCGGGACAGAGTCCCCACTCCTACGAGCAGTACTTC

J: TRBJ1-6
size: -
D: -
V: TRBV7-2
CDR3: CASSLSRAGSPLHF
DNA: TGTGCCAGCAGCTTAAGCAGGGCTGGGTCACCCCTCCACTTT